The present TCR beta chain was sequenced within a study of blood T cell repertoires in COVID-19. Study information: PBMCs, B-cell-depleted T cells, or T cells provided the cDNA or gDNA that made up the material.

There are many counts of this clone. The V gene's germline CDR1 is WNHNN and CDR2 SYGVQD (reference sequence). V lost 1 base to trimming and J lost 5 bases, with 5 bases between them. The CDR3 is 13 amino acids. In the original workflow: Amplification with reference gene primers provided the estimates of nucleated cell counts. The protocol was immunoSEQ multiplex PCR, while the TCRdb copy is restricted to in-frame clones and leaves out a portion. From that table come the V and J calls and clone size; the DNA was used to work out D and trimming. Of around 63,000 clones detected, about 86% appear once; the ten largest clones hold 25% to 35%.

The source of this sequence is a woman older than 75 with active or convalescent COVID-19. The sequenced sample consisted of peripheral blood. The chain carries TRBV10-1 and TRBJ2-2; unclear D gene. The CDR3: CASSEFRTGELFF. The CDR3 DNA is TGCGCCAGCAGTGAGTTCCGGACCGGGGAGCTGTTTTTT.